These 12 T cell receptor beta chains share one sample of origin, sequenced in a study of regulatory T cells in long-lasting Graves disease. CDR3 regions were amplified by Arm-PCR using iRepertoire HTBI primers to build TCR beta libraries. MiXCR was run by TCRdb on the multiplex PCR reads, yielding one entry per CDR3 protein. This sample has hundreds of thousands of distinct CDR3 sequences; about 17% occur once, and the top ten carry about 11%. Regarding time point: newly diagnosed GD, antithyroid drugs for less than 3 months. RNA from PBMCs was the source of the TCR library. The sample also formed part of further work on T cells in Graves' hyperthyroidism and ophthalmopathy.

The source material was peripheral blood mononuclear cells (PBMCs), sampled at new diagnosis, from a patient treated with antithyroid drugs. These receptors originate from a woman aged 25 to 45 with Graves disease.

There are many counts of this clonotype. This rearrangement joins TRBV27 to TRBJ2-7; D is undetermined. V was pared by 6 bases and J by 9 bases, with 15 bases between. The CDR3 loop spans 12 amino acids. The germline V gene has CDR1 MNHEY and CDR2 SMNVEV (reference sequence). CDR3 in amino acids: CASSTPGKVQYF. DNA of the CDR3: TGTGCCAGCAGCACACCAGGAAAAGTGCAGTACTTC.

This clonotype was recorded at least ten times. The chain carries TRBV10-3 and TRBJ2-5, with D perhaps assigned TRBD1 or TRBD2 (5 bases each). The CDR3 covers 14 residues. V was shortened by 5 bases and J by 2 bases, with 12 bases between the two germline ends. CDR1 and CDR2 (germline): ENHRY, SYGVKD. CDR3 nucleotides: TGTGCCATCAGTATGACTGGGGGACAAGAGACCCAGTACTTC. It translates to CAISMTGGQETQYF.

As regards this clonotype: A much larger clone differs by one base, so this may be a read error. V is TRBV20-1 and J is TRBJ2-2; D may match TRBD1 or TRBD2 (5 bases each). The germline V gene has CDR1 DFQATT and CDR2 SNEGSKA (reference sequence). The CDR3 runs to 15 residues. DNA for the CDR3: TGCGGTGCTAGTCACGGGACGTTGAACACCGGGGAGCTGTTTTTT. Its protein product is CGASHGTLNTGELFF.

The chain links TRBV5-1 to TRBJ2-2, with D unresolved. The germline gives CDR1 SGHRS, CDR2 YFSETQ. This CDR3 contains 15 residues. V was shortened by 1 base and J by 1 base, with 8 bases between the two germline ends. CDR3 nucleotides: TGCGCCAGCAGCTTGATAAGCGAGAACACCGGGGAGCTGTTTTTT. It codes for CASSLISENTGELFF.

This sequence joins TRBV28 and TRBJ2-1, with 8 bases lining up with TRBD2. The CDR3 has 14 residues. V shed 5 bases and J 5 bases; nucleotides not matched to a gene: 5. In germline, CDR1 is MDHEN, CDR2 SYDVKM. CDR3: CASSREGQDNEQFF. CDR3 DNA: TGTGCCAGCAGTCGGGAGGGCCAAGACAATGAGCAGTTCTTC.

Points on this clonotype: A read error is likely, as this CDR3 ends without the conserved phenylalanine or tryptophan. The chain links TRBV5-4 to TRBJ2-1, with 13 bases lining up with TRBD2. The germline V gene encodes CDR1 SGHNT and CDR2 YYREEE (reference sequence). Unmatched junction bases numbered 6, after V lost 4 bases and J lost 8 bases. The CDR3 runs 15 residues. CDR3 protein: CASSPRTSGSDEQFL. The CDR3 nucleotides are TGTGCCAGCAGCCCCCGGACTAGCGGGAGCGATGAGCAGTTCCTC.

This clonotype was found a few times. A read error may account for a junction end that differs from germline. This chain uses TRBV6-1 with TRBJ2-2; D tentatively reads TRBD1 or TRBD2 (5 bases each). This CDR3 contains 13 residues. In germline, CDR1 is MNHNS, CDR2 SASEGT. CDR3 amino acids: CATRTPNTGEPFF. The CDR3 DNA sequence: TGTGCCACCCGGACACCGAACACCGGGGAGCCGTTTTTT.

This clonotype was detected ten times or more. The chain is built from TRBV20-1 and TRBJ1-1; tentative D call: TRBD1 (6 bases). Per the germline V gene, CDR1 is DFQATT and CDR2 is SNEGSKA (reference sequence). The CDR3 length is 14 residues. The V end was cut by 3 bases, the J end by 0 bases, with 11 bases between. The CDR3, as DNA: TGCAGTGCTAGTCGGGGGCTGGTGAACACTGAAGCTTTCTTT. Amino acids: CSASRGLVNTEAFF.

This clonotype was picked up many times. V usage is TRBV28 and J usage is TRBJ2-3; no reliable D call. The germline CDR1 and CDR2 sequences are MDHEN and SYDVKM. This CDR3 is 12 amino acids long. V lost 5 bases and J lost 2, with 5 bases in between. CDR3 nucleotides: TGTGCCAGCAGTCGGAACACAGATACGCAGTATTTT. It translates to CASSRNTDTQYF. Full variable domain (remainder filled in from reference TRBV28 and TRBJ2-3): DVKVTQSSRYLVKRTGEKVFLECVQDMDHENMFWYRQDPGLGLRLIYFSYDVKMKEKGDIPEGYSVSREKKERFSLILESASTNQTSMYLCASSRNTDTQYFGPGTRLTVL.

A remark on this clonotype: A much more abundant neighbour one base away suggests this may be a read error. V gene TRBV20-1 combines with J gene TRBJ2-7; D could derive from TRBD1 or TRBD2 (5 bases each). Germline assignment: CDR1 DFQATT and CDR2 SNEGSKA (reference sequence). Trimming pared 1 base from V and 6 bases from J, leaving 10 bases between. The length of the CDR3 is 12 residues. CDR3 amino acids: CSARGGRGEQYF. The DNA of the CDR3 is TGCAGTGCTAGAGGGGGCCGGGGCGAGCAGTACTTC.

In this sample, this clonotype turned up many times. J is TRBJ2-5 and V is TRBV28; D may correspond to TRBD1 or TRBD2 (5 bases each). The CDR3 contains 16 residues. The germline V gene has CDR1 MDHEN and CDR2 SYDVKM. V gave up 5 bases and J gave up 2 bases, with 18 bases separating them. The CDR3 sequence is CASSPPPGRTQETQYF. The CDR3, as DNA: TGTGCCAGCAGTCCTCCTCCGGGACGCACTCAAGAGACCCAGTACTTC.

The rearrangement joins TRBV4-1 to TRBJ2-1; TRBD2 aligns across 7 bases. The CDR3 runs to 15 residues. Looked up from germline, CDR1 is MGHRA and CDR2 is YSYEKL. V lost 4 bases and J lost 5; bases outside the gene matches: 8. The CDR3 reads CASSLVGLWDNEQFF. DNA of the CDR3: TGCGCCAGCAGCCTTGTGGGACTATGGGACAATGAGCAGTTCTTC.